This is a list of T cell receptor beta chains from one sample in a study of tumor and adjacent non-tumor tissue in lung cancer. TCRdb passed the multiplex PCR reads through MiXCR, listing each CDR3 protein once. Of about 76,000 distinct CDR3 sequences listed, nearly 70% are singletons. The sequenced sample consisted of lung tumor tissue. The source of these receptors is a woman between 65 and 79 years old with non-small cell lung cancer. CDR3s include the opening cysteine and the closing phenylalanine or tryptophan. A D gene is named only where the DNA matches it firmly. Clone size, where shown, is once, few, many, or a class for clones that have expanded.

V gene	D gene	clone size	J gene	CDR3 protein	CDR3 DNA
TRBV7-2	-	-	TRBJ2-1	CASSWRLGLNEQFF	TGTGCCAGCAGCTGGAGACTAGGGCTCAATGAGCAGTTCTTC
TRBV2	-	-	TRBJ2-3	CASGWQEESTDTQYF	TGTGCCAGTGGATGGCAGGAGGAAAGCACAGATACGCAGTATTTT
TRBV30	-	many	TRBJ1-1	CAWSPHRTLGAEAFF	TGTGCCTGGAGTCCCCACCGGACGCTGGGGGCTGAAGCTTTCTTT
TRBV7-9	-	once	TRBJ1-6	CASSSGPRSCNTPLHF	TGTGCCAGCAGTTCCGGGCCTCGCTCTTGTAATACACCCCTCCACTTT
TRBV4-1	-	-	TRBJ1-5	CANSQVGGDSNQPQHF	TGCGCCAACAGCCAAGTAGGGGGGGATAGCAATCAGCCCCAGCATTTT
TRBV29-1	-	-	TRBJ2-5	CSVLSGGETQYF	TGCAGCGTCCTCAGTGGAGGGGAGACCCAGTACTTC
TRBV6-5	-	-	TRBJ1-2	CASSPRRDNNYGNTF	TGTGCCAGCAGTCCCCGCCGGGACAATAACTATGGCAACACCTTC
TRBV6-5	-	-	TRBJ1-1	CASSYSMDYTEAFF	TGTGCCAGCAGTTACTCGATGGACTACACTGAAGCTTTCTTT
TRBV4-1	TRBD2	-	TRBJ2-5	CASRHPGLAGGPGQETQYF	TGCGCCAGCAGGCATCCGGGACTTGCGGGAGGGCCTGGGCAAGAGACCCAGTACTTC
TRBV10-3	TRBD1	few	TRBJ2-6	CAISLGDRGVTF	TGTGCCATCAGTCTCGGGGACAGGGGGGTGACTTTC
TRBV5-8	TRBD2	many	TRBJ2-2	CASSLGTSGTGELFF	TGTGCCAGCAGCTTGGGGACTAGCGGCACCGGGGAGCTGTTTTTT
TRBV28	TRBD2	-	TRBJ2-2	CACSPMGGTNTGELFF	TGTGCCTGCAGTCCCATGGGGGGGACGAACACCGGGGAGCTATTTTTT
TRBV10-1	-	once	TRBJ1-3	CASSSSGIGNIIYF	-
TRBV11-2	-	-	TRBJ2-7	CASSLDREYKQCF	TGTGCCAGCAGCTTAGACAGGGAATACAAGCAGTGCTTC
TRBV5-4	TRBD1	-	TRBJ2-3	CASRSTGGMGTDTQYF	TGTGCCAGCAGATCGACAGGGGGCATGGGCACGGATACACAGTATTTT
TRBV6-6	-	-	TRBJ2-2	CANSSTGGKTGELFF	TGTGCCAACAGTTCCACCGGGGGCAAGACCGGGGAGCTGTTTTTT
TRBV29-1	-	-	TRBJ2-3	CSVDGHLKTDLHTQYF	TGCAGCGTTGATGGACATCTAAAAACAGACTTGCATACGCAGTATTTC
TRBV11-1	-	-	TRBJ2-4	CASSPWDRLAKNIQHF	TGTGCCAGCAGCCCATGGGACAGACTAGCCAAAAACATTCAGCACTTC
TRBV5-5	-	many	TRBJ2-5	CASSRTETQYF	TGTGCCAGCAGCCGGACAGAGACCCAGTACTTC
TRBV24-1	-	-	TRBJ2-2	CANSDLTSQGANTGELFF	TGTGCCAACAGTGATTTGACTAGTCAGGGGGCGAACACCGGGGAGCTGTTTTTT